The rows below give T cell receptor beta chains drawn from one sample of a study of blood T cell repertoires in COVID-19. Method: immunoSEQ multiplex PCR; TCRdb's copy keeps in-frame clones and lacks some. The data show 60,000 to 75,000 clones, around 88% seen once. Material: peripheral blood. These receptors originate from a woman of 80 years or more with active COVID-19. Both conserved end residues are part of each CDR3. Each record gives: CDR3 protein, CDR3 DNA, D gene, V gene, clone size, J gene. The D gene is left open where the match is weak. Some rows mark clone size as missing; the rest say once, few, many or name a class of expanded clone.

CASSQDVGTSGTQYF | TGCGCCAGCAGCCAAGATGTAGGCACTTCGGGGACCCAGTACTTC | - | TRBV4-3 | - | TRBJ2-5
CASSLGTASGNTIYF | TGTGCCAGCAGCTTGGGGACAGCCTCTGGAAACACCATATATTTT | TRBD1 | TRBV7-6 | - | TRBJ1-3
CASKDRTAVGTQYF | TGTGCCAGTAAAGACAGGACGGCTGTAGGTACGCAGTATTTT | - | TRBV2 | - | TRBJ2-3
CASSHWGRGRINYGYTF | TGCGCCAGCAGCCATTGGGGAAGGGGCAGGATTAACTATGGCTACACCTTC | - | TRBV4-1 | - | TRBJ1-2
CASSYSRNSYNSPLHF | TGTGCCAGCAGTTACTCGAGGAACTCCTATAATTCACCCCTCCACTTT | - | TRBV6-5 | few | TRBJ1-6
CASSLGTVNEQFF | TGTGCCAGCAGCCTCGGGACAGTCAATGAGCAGTTCTTC | TRBD1 | TRBV3-1/TRBV3-2 | - | TRBJ2-1
CASSLYSLPVTGELFF | TGTGCCAGTAGCCTCTACTCACTCCCGGTCACCGGGGAGCTGTTTTTT | - | TRBV19 | - | TRBJ2-2
CASRQGAEKLFF | TGTGCCAGCAGGCAGGGGGCGGAAAAACTGTTTTTT | TRBD1 | TRBV12-3/TRBV12-4 | - | TRBJ1-4
CAWSPNSYEQYF | TGTGCCTGGAGTCCTAACTCCTACGAGCAGTACTTC | - | TRBV30 | - | TRBJ2-7
CASSLRTGGNSPLHF | TGTGCCAGCAGCTTACGGACAGGGGGCAATTCACCCCTCCACTTT | TRBD1 | TRBV7-2 | - | TRBJ1-6
CASSGRRGSYNEQFF | TGCGCCAGCAGCGGGAGGCGGGGCTCCTACAATGAGCAGTTCTTC | - | TRBV4-3 | - | TRBJ2-1
CAWSVGQGITYEQYF | TGTGCCTGGAGTGTAGGGCAGGGGATAACCTACGAGCAGTACTTC | - | TRBV30 | - | TRBJ2-7
CATSRGGPPYNEQFF | TGTGCCACCAGTCGCGGGGGACCACCCTACAATGAGCAGTTCTTC | TRBD2 | TRBV24-1 | - | TRBJ2-1
CASSRDRNNYGYTF | TGTGCCAGCAGTAGGGACAGGAATAACTATGGCTACACCTTC | TRBD1 | TRBV7-2 | - | TRBJ1-2
CASSRQRTGDGGYTF | TGCGCCAGCAGCCGTCAGAGAACAGGGGACGGTGGCTACACCTTC | TRBD1 | TRBV5-1 | few | TRBJ1-2
CASSSMVGGGAAWETQYF | TGTGCCAGCAGCTCGATGGTTGGCGGGGGGGCCGCTTGGGAGACCCAGTACTTC | TRBD2 | TRBV7-8 | few | TRBJ2-5
CASSPRASAHTGELFF | TGTGCCAGCTCACCACGGGCTAGCGCCCACACCGGGGAGCTGTTTTTT | - | TRBV18 | - | TRBJ2-2
CASSPWGGARLGTEAFF | TGTGCCAGCAGCCCATGGGGAGGGGCCCGCCTCGGGACTGAAGCTTTCTTT | - | TRBV2 | few | TRBJ1-1
CASSLTRSGTYEQYF | TGTGCCAGCTCACTTACGCGGTCAGGGACATACGAGCAGTACTTC | - | TRBV18 | - | TRBJ2-7
CATTRGQQETQYF | TGTGCCACCACAAGGGGGCAGCAAGAGACCCAGTACTTC | TRBD1 | TRBV12-3/TRBV12-4 | - | TRBJ2-5
CATSDLGTGRETQYF | TGTGCCACCAGTGATTTGGGGACAGGGAGGGAGACCCAGTACTTC | TRBD1 | TRBV24-1 | - | TRBJ2-5
CASSQAQGQETQYF | TGTGCCAGCAGCCAAGCGCAGGGCCAAGAGACCCAGTACTTC | - | TRBV3-1/TRBV3-2 | - | TRBJ2-5
CSAYLNTEAFF | TGCAGTGCCTACCTTAACACTGAAGCTTTCTTT | - | TRBV20-1 | - | TRBJ1-1
CASSLVRGGGEQYF | TGTGCCAGCAGCTTAGTACGAGGGGGGGGCGAGCAGTACTTC | - | TRBV11-2 | - | TRBJ2-7
CASSQGLGSSYEQYF | TGCGCCAGCAGCCAAGGGCTAGGGAGCTCCTACGAGCAGTACTTC | - | TRBV4-3 | - | TRBJ2-7
CSVEKRGAGDTQYF | TGCAGCGTTGAAAAGCGGGGGGCCGGAGATACGCAGTATTTT | TRBD2 | TRBV29-1 | - | TRBJ2-3
CASSLQGQETQYF | TGTGCCAGCAGCTTACAGGGTCAAGAGACCCAGTACTTC | - | TRBV11-2 | - | TRBJ2-5
CASSPGGTDTQYF | TGTGCCAGCAGCCCCGGGGGGACAGATACGCAGTATTTT | TRBD2 | TRBV9 | - | TRBJ2-3
CASSLWGTGGPNEQFF | TGTGCCAGCAGTTTATGGGGGACAGGGGGGCCCAATGAGCAGTTCTTC | TRBD1 | TRBV28 | - | TRBJ2-1
CASSSVGGIQETQYF | TGTGCCAGCAGTTCGGTCGGGGGGATCCAAGAGACCCAGTACTTC | TRBD2 | TRBV6-2/TRBV6-3 | - | TRBJ2-5
CASSHGQAYEQYF | TGTGCTAGCAGCCATGGACAAGCATACGAGCAGTACTTC | - | TRBV7-7 | - | TRBJ2-7
CASSLSPSGNQPQHF | TGTGCCAGCAGCTTGTCCCCCTCGGGCAATCAGCCCCAGCATTTT | - | TRBV5-6 | once | TRBJ1-5
CASSRTYDTGELFF | TGTGCCAGCAGCAGGACATATGACACCGGGGAGCTGTTTTTT | - | TRBV7-6 | - | TRBJ2-2
CASSRAGSSYNEQFF | TGTGCCAGCAGTAGAGCGGGGAGCTCCTACAATGAGCAGTTCTTC | TRBD2 | TRBV6-5 | - | TRBJ2-1
CASSRFGVEQYF | TGTGCCAGCAGCCGATTCGGAGTCGAGCAGTACTTC | - | TRBV11-2 | - | TRBJ2-7
CASSQDPGEKGQPQHF | TGCGCCAGCAGCCAAGACCCCGGGGAAAAGGGACAGCCCCAGCATTTT | - | TRBV4-3 | - | TRBJ1-5
CASSLGGAFTGELFF | TGTGCCAGCAGCTTGGGGGGCGCGTTCACCGGGGAGCTGTTTTTT | - | TRBV5-4 | few | TRBJ2-2
CASSQEGTGYHEQYF | TGCGCCAGCAGCCAAGAGGGGACAGGGTACCACGAGCAGTACTTC | TRBD1 | TRBV4-1 | - | TRBJ2-7
CASSVEDWRMNEQFF | TGTGCCAGCAGCGTAGAGGACTGGCGTATGAATGAGCAGTTCTTC | - | TRBV9 | once | TRBJ2-1
CASSLDRGTTEAFF | TGTGCCAGCAGCTTAGACAGGGGGACCACTGAAGCTTTCTTT | TRBD1 | TRBV7-6 | - | TRBJ1-1
CASSLKGQGGTGELFF | TGTGCCAGCAGCTTAAAGGGACAGGGCGGCACCGGGGAGCTGTTTTTT | TRBD1 | TRBV7-3 | - | TRBJ2-2
CSSLLGQRGRYNEQFF | TGCAGCAGCCTTTTAGGGCAGCGGGGGAGATACAATGAGCAGTTCTTC | TRBD2 | TRBV29-1 | - | TRBJ2-1
CASRMAGKDQPQHF | TGTGCCAGCAGAATGGCAGGGAAGGATCAGCCCCAGCATTTT | - | TRBV6-6 | - | TRBJ1-5
CASSYWRTNTGELFF | TGTGCCAGCAGTTACTGGAGGACGAACACCGGGGAGCTGTTTTTT | - | TRBV6-2/TRBV6-3 | - | TRBJ2-2
CASSGLAGGPAYNEQFF | TGTGCCAGCAGTGGGCTAGCGGGGGGGCCCGCCTACAATGAGCAGTTCTTC | TRBD2 | TRBV6-1 | - | TRBJ2-1
CASSPRLAGGTDTQYF | TGTGCCAGCTCACCGCGACTAGCGGGGGGCACAGATACGCAGTATTTT | TRBD2 | TRBV18 | few | TRBJ2-3
CASSARTGIRNSPLHF | TGTGCCAGCAGTGCCCGAACAGGGATAAGGAATTCACCCCTCCACTTT | - | TRBV28 | - | TRBJ1-6
CASSFDRPAVNSPLHF | TGTGCCAGCAGTTTCGACAGGCCGGCCGTAAATTCACCCCTCCACTTT | - | TRBV6-2/TRBV6-3 | few | TRBJ1-6
CASSEAGSGGLTYEQYF | TGTGCCAGCAGTGAAGCGGGTAGCGGGGGACTTACCTACGAGCAGTACTTC | TRBD2 | TRBV2 | - | TRBJ2-7
CASSDSELGSGGFFGQYF | TGTGCCAGCAGTGACTCGGAGTTGGGTAGCGGGGGTTTTTTTGGGCAGTACTTC | TRBD2 | TRBV6-4 | - | TRBJ2-7
CASNRDRYTDTQYF | TGTGCCAGCAATAGAGACAGATACACAGATACGCAGTATTTT | - | TRBV2 | - | TRBJ2-3